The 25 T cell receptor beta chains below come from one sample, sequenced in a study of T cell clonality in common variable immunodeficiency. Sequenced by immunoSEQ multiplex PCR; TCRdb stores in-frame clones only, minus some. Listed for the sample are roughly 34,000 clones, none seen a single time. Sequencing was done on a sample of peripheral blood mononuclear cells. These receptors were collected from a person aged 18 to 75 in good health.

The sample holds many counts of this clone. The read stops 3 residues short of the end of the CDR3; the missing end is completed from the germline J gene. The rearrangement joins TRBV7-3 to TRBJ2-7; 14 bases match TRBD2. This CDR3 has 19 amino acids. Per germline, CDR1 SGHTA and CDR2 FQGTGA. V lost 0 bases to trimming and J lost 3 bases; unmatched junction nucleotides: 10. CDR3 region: CASSLTGTSGSPPLYEQYF. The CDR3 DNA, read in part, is TGTGCCAGCAGCTTAACCGGGACTAGCGGGAGTCCCCCCCTCTACGAG.

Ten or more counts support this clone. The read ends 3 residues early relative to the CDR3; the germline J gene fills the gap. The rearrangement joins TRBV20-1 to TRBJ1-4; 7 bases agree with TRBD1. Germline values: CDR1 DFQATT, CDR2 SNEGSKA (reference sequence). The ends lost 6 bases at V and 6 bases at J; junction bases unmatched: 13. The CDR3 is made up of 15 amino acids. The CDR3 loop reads CSATGEVGLDEKLFF. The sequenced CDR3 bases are TGCAGTGCCACAGGGGAGGTGGGTTTAGATGAAAAA.

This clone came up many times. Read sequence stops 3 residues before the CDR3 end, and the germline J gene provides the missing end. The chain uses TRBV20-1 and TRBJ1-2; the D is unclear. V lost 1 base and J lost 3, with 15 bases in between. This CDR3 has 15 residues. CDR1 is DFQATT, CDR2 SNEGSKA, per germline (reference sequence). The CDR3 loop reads CSARGAEFFDYGYTF. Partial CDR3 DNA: TGCAGTGCTAGAGGGGCCGAGTTTTTTGACTATGGC.

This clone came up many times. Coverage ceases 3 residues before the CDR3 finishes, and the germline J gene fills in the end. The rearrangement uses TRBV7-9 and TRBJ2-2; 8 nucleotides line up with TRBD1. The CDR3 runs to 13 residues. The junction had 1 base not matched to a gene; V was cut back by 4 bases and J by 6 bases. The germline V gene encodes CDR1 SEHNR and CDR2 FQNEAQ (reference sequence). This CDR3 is CASSSTGAGELFF. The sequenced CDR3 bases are TGTGCCAGCAGCTCGACAGGGGCCGGGGAG.

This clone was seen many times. CDR3 sequence: CASSFGTGFAGELFF. CDR3 bases read: TGTGCCAGCAGCTTTGGAACGGGGTTCGCCGGGGAG. V usage is TRBV5-6 and J usage is TRBJ2-2, with a weak D call TRBD2 (5 bases). The CDR3 is cut off 3 residues early in the read; its end comes from the germline J gene. This CDR3 spans 15 amino acids. The V end was cut by 2 bases, the J end by 6 bases, with 14 bases between. Germline-derived CDR1 and CDR2 are SGHDT and YYEEEE.

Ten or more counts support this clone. CDR3 region: CSARAGSGISDTQYF. The part of the CDR3 DNA that was read is TGCAGTGCTAGAGCGGGTAGCGGGATCTCAGATACG. The chain has TRBV20-1 and TRBJ2-3; 8 bases fit TRBD2. The read falls 3 residues short of the CDR3 end, and the missing part is taken from the germline J gene. This CDR3 region has 15 residues. With V trimmed by 1 base and J by 4 bases, 7 bases remained unmatched. The germline CDR1 and CDR2 sequences are DFQATT and SNEGSKA (reference sequence).

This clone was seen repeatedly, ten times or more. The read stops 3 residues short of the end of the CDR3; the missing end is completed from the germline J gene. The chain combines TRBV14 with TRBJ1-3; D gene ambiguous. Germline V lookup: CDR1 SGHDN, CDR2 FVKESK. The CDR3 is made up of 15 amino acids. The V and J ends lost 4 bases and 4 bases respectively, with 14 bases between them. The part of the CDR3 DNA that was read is TGTGCCAGCAGCCTTACCGCGGGGAGGGGAAACACC. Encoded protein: CASSLTAGRGNT. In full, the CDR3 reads CASSLTAGRGNTIYF. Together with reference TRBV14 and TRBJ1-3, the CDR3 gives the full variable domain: EAGVTQFPSHSVIEKGQTVTLRCDPISGHDNLYWYRRVMGKEIKFLLHFVKESKQDESGMPNNRFLAERTGGTYSTLKVQPAELEDSGVYFCASSLTAGRGNTIYFGEGSWLTVV.

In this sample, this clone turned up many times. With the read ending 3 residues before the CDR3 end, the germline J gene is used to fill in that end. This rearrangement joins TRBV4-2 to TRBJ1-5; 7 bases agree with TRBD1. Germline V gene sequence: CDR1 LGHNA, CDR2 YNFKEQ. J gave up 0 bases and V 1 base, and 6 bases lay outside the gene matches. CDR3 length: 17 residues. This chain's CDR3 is CASSQAGGQISNQPQHF. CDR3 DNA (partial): TGTGCCAGCAGCCAAGCAGGGGGGCAGATTAGCAATCAGCCC.

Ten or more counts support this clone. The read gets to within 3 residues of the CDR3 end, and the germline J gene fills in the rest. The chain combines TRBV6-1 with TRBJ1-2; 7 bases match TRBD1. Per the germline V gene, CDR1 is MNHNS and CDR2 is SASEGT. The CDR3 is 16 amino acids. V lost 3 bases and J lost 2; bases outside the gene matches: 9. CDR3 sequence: CASSELPDRPNYGYTF. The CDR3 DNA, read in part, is TGTGCCAGCAGTGAGTTACCGGACAGGCCGAACTATGGC.

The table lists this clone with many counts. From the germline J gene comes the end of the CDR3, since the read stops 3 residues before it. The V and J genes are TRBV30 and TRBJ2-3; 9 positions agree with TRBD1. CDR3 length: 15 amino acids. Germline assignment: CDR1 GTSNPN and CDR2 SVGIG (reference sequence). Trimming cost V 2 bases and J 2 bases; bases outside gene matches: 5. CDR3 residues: CAWSPGQGATDTQYF. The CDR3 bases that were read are TGTGCCTGGAGTCCGGGACAGGGAGCCACAGATACG.

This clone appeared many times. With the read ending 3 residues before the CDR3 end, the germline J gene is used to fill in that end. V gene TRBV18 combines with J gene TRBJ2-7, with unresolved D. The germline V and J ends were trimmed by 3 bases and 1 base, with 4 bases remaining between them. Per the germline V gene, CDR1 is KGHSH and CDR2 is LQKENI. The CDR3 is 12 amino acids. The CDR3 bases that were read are TGTGCCAGCTCACCGTCGTCCTACGAG. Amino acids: CASSPSSYE. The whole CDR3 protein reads CASSPSSYEQYF.

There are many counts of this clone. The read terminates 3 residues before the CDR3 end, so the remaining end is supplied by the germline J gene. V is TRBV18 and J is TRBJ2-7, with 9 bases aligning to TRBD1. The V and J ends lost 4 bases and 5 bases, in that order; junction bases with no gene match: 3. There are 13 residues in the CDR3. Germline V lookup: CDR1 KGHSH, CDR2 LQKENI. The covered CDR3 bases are TGTGCCAGCTCACGGACAGGGGCTGACGAG. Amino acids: CASSRTGADE. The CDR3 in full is CASSRTGADEQYF. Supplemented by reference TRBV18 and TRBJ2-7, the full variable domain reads NAGVMQNPRHLVRRRGQEARLRCSPMKGHSHVYWYRQLPEEGLKFMVYLQKENIIDESGMPKERFSAEFPKEGPSILRIQQVVRGDSAAYFCASSRTGADEQYFGPGTRLTVT.

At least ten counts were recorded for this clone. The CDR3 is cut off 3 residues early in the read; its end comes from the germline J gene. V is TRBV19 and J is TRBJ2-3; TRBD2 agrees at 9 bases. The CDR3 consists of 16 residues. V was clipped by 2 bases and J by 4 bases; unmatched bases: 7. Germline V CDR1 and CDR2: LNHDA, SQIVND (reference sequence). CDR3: CASSILSSGNADTQYF. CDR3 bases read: TGTGCCAGTAGTATACTGTCTAGCGGGAACGCAGATACG.

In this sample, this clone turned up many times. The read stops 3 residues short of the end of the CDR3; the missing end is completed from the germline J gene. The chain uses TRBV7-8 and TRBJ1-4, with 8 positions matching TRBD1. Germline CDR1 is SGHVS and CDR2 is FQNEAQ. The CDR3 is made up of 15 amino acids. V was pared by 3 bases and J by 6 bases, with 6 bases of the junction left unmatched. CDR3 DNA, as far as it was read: TGTGCCAGCAGCTTGGTGACAGGGGTGGATGAAAAA. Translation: CASSLVTGVDEK. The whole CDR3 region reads CASSLVTGVDEKLFF.

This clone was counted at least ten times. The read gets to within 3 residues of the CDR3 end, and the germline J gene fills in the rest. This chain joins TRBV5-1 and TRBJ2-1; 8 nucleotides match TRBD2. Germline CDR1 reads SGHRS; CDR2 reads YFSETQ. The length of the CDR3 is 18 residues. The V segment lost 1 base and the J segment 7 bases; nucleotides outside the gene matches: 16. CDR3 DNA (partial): TGCGCCAGCAGCTTGCCAAGCGGGAGAGGATTTGGTAGAAATGAG. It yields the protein CASSLPSGRGFGRNE. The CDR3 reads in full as CASSLPSGRGFGRNEQFF.

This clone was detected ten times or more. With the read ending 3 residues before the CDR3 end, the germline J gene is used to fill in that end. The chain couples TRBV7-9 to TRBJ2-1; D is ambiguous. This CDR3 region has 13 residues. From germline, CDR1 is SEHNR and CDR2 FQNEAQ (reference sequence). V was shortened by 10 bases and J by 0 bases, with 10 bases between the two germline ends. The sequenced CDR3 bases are TGTGCCAACTCCCCGAACTCCTACAATGAG. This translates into CANSPNSYNE. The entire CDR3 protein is CANSPNSYNEQFF. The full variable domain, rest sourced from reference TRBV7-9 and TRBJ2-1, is DTGVSQNPRHKITKRGQNVTFRCDPISEHNRLYWYRQTLGQGPEFLTYFQNEAQLEKSRLLSDRFSAERPKGSFSTLEIQRTEQGDSAMYLCANSPNSYNEQFFGPGTRLTVL.

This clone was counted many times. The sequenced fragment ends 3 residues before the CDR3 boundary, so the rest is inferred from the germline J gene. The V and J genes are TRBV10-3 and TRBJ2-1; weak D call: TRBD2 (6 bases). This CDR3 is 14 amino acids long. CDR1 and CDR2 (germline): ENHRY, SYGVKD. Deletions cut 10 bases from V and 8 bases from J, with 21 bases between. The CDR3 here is CATTLRGLLYEQFF. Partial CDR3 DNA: TGTGCCACGACTTTGCGGGGCCTCTTGTATGAG.

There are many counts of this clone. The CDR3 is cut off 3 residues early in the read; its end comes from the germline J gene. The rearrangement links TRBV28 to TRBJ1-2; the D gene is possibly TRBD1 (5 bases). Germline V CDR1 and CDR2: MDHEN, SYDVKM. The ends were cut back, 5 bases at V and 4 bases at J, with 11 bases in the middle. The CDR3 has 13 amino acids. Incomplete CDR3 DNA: TGTGCCAGCAGTCTGTCAGGGAGCTATGGC. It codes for CASSLSGSYG. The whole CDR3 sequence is CASSLSGSYGYTF.

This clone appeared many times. The part of the CDR3 DNA that was read is TGTGCCAGCAGTTTCCGAGGGGACACC. Translating gives CASSFRGDT. The full CDR3 reads CASSFRGDTIYF. J is TRBJ1-3 and V is TRBV28; the D gene is possibly TRBD1 (5 bases). Read coverage stops 3 residues before the CDR3 terminus; the germline J gene supplies the remainder. The CDR3 extends over 12 amino acids. Trimming pared 3 bases from V and 8 bases from J, leaving 8 bases between. CDR1 and CDR2 (germline): MDHEN, SYDVKM.

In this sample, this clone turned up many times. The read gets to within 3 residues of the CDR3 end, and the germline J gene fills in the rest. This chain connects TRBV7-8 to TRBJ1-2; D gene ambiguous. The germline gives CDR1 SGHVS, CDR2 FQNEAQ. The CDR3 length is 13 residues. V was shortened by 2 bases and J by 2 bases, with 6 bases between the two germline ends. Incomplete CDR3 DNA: TGTGCCAGCAGCTTAACAGAGAACTATGGC. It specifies CASSLTENYG. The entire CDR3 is CASSLTENYGYTF.

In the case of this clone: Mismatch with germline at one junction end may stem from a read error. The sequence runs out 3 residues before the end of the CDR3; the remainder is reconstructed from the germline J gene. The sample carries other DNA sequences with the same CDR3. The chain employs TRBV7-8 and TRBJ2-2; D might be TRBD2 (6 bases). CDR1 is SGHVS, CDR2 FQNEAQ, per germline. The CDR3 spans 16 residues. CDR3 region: CASSPRLGSNTGELFF. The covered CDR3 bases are TGCGCCAGCAGCCCAAGACTAGGCTCGAACACCGGGGAG.

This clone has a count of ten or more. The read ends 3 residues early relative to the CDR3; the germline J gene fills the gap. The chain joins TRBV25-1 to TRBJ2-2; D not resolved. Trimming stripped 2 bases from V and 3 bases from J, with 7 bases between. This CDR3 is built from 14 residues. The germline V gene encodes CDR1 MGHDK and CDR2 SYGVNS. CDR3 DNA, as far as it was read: TGTGCCAGCAGTGAAGGCCGGGACACCGGGGAG. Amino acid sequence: CASSEGRDTGE. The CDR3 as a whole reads CASSEGRDTGELFF.

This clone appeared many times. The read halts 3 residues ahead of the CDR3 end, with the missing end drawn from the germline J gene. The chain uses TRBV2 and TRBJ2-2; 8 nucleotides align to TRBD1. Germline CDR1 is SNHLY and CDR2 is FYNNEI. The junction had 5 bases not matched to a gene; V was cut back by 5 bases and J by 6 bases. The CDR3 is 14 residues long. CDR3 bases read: TGTGCCAGCAGTTGGGACAGGAATTCCGGGGAG. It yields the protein CASSWDRNSGE. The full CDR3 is CASSWDRNSGELFF.

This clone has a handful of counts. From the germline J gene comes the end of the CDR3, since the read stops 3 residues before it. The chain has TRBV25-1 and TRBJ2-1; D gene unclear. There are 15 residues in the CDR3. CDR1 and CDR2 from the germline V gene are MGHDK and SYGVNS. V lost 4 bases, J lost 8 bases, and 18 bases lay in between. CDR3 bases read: TGTGCCAGCAGTGCCCCGAAATTCCCCAGTGATGAG. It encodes CASSAPKFPSDE. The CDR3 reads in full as CASSAPKFPSDEQFF.

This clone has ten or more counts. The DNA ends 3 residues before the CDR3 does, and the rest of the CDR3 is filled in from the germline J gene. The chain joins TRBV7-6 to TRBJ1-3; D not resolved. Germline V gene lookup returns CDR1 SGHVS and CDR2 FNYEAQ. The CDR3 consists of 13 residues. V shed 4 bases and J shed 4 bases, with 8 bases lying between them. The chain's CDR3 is CASSSTVGNTIYF. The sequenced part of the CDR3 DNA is TGTGCCAGCAGCTCCACAGTGGGAAACACC.